The TCR beta chain under discussion was sequenced for a study of blood T cell repertoires in COVID-19. Looking at the study overall: Samples taken during acute and convalescent COVID-19 were collected in the United States, Italy and Spain.

This table comes from immunoSEQ multiplex PCR, and its TCRdb copy is limited to in-frame clones, with some not included. The sample comprises 60,000 to 95,000 clones, under 95% of which are singletons, and more than 15% rests with the top ten. Germline CDR1 and CDR2: SNHLY and FYNNEI. V gave up 7 bases and J gave up 8 bases; unmatched junction bases: 15. The CDR3 consists of 15 residues. The TCR was taken from a woman aged 80 or older with active or convalescent COVID-19. The specimen sequenced was peripheral blood. This rearrangement joins TRBV2 to TRBJ2-3, with 7 positions matching TRBD1. The CDR3 DNA reads as TGTGCCAGCACCAGGGGGACGGGATCCTCACTTACGCAGTATTTT. This gives the protein CASTRGTGSSLTQYF.